One T cell receptor beta chain is described in this entry. What it recognizes is unknown. This entry belongs to a study of T cell responses to AZD1222 COVID-19 vaccine. Findings of the study overall: Spike-specific TCR breadth and depth both grew after two AZD1222 doses.

Libraries were prepared by immunoSEQ multiplex PCR; TCRdb keeps only in-frame clonotypes and omits some of them. Among roughly 120,000 clones, about 90% were seen once, and the ten largest hold roughly 1.5%. This receptor was taken from an adult who received the AZD1222 COVID-19 vaccine. The sample in question was peripheral blood, obtained 28 days after the second AZD1222 dose.

The CDR3 loop reads CASSPVIGEGGEQYF. The DNA for the CDR3 is TGCGCCAGCAGCCCCGTGATCGGAGAGGGGGGGGAGCAGTACTTC. This chain joins TRBV4-1 and TRBJ2-7; TRBD2 might be the D (7 bases). CDR3 length: 15 residues. From germline, CDR1 is MGHRA and CDR2 YSYEKL. With 4 bases removed from V and 7 bases from J, the gap between germline ends came to 20 bases.